The clone carrying this TCR beta chain appeared many times. One end of the junction is discordant with germline, which a read error may explain. CDR3 size: 16 residues. TCRdb independently ran MiXCR on the RT-PCR reads; one entry per CDR3 protein. The sample holds almost 700,000 distinct CDR3 sequences, more than 13% seen once. This chain joins TRBV12-3 or TRBV12-4 and TRBJ1-1; D gene uncertain. The sequenced sample was memory CD4+ T cells from blood. This clonotype originated in a female donor in good health, serving as a healthy control. The CDR3 is CASSLVGEFVKTEAFF. The CDR3 DNA reads as TGTGCCAGCAGTTTAGTCGGGGAATTCGTGAAAACTGAAGCTTTCTTT.